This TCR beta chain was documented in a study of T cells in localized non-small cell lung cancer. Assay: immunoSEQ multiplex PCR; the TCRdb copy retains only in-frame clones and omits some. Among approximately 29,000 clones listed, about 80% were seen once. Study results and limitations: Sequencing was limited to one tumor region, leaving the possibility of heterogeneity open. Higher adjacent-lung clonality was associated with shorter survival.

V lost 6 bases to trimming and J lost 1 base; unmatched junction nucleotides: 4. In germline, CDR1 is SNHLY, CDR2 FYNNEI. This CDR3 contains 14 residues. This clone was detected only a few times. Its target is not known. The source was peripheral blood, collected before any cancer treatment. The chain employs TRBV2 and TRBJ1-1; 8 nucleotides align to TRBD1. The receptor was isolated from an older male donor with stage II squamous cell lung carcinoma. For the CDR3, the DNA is TGTGCCAGCAGCTTCGGACAGGGGAACACTGAAGCTTTCTTT. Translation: CASSFGQGNTEAFF.